This TCR beta chain was retrieved from a study of T cells in Graves' hyperthyroidism and ophthalmopathy. General study points: Ophthalmopathy was separated from stable hyperthyroidism by a 13 V-J model.

CDR3 length equals 14 residues. Trimming cost V 0 bases and J 4 bases; bases outside gene matches: 5. Per the germline V gene, CDR1 is DFQATT and CDR2 is SNEGSKA (reference sequence). This clonotype was seen many times. Its antigen remains unidentified. In patients aged 18 to 65, hyperthyroidism was newly diagnosed, with duration under 2 months. Amplification targeted TCR beta CDR3 regions from RNA transcripts. The HTBI primer set drove a first-round RT-PCR of the TCR CDR3. TCRdb fed the multiplex PCR reads into MiXCR, producing one record per CDR3 protein. Among about 520,000 distinct CDR3 sequences listed, about a fifth were seen once.

The sample was blood. The chain couples TRBV20-1 to TRBJ2-7, with 8 bases identical to TRBD2. This receptor was obtained from a man aged 18 to 29 with Graves' hyperthyroidism. The CDR3 protein is CSARDRRGGYEQYF. The CDR3 DNA reads TGCAGTGCTAGAGACAGACGGGGGGGGTACGAGCAGTACTTC.